Below are 8 T cell receptor beta chains sequenced from a single sample in a study of T cells in women clearing cervical HPV infection. Repertoires were generated with immunoSEQ multiplex PCR, while TCRdb's copy carries only in-frame clones and drops some. This repertoire comprises tens of thousands of clones; its ten largest clones make up 1.2%. The material sequenced was blood buffy coat. These receptors were taken from a woman aged 18 to 75 with a cervical HPV16 infection that either progressed to CIN3+ or cleared (not recorded which).

To note about this clone: The sequence runs out 3 residues before the end of the CDR3; the remainder is reconstructed from the germline J gene. The chain couples TRBV2 to TRBJ2-2, with D possibly being TRBD2 (6 bases). Germline loops: CDR1 SNHLY, CDR2 FYNNEI. The CDR3 is 15 residues long. Between the trimmed V and J ends, which lost 5 bases and 5 bases, there was a span of 15 bases. CDR3 residues: CASSWGVTSTGELFF. The part of the CDR3 DNA that was read is TGTGCCAGCAGTTGGGGGGTAACTAGTACCGGGGAG.

In regard to this clone: The missing CDR3 end, 3 residues past where the read stops, is filled in from the germline J gene. The V gene is TRBV5-4, the J gene TRBJ2-1, with D perhaps TRBD1 (5 bases). The V gene's germline CDR1 is SGHNT and CDR2 YYREEE (reference sequence). Between the trimmed V and J ends, which lost 4 bases and 6 bases, there was a span of 14 bases. The CDR3 is 14 amino acids. Incomplete CDR3 DNA: TGTGCCAGCAGCACCACCCAGGGCAGCAATGAG. Translated, it gives CASSTTQGSNE. The full CDR3 is CASSTTQGSNEQFF.

Notes on this clone: The read falls 3 residues short of the CDR3 end, and the missing part is taken from the germline J gene. The chain links TRBV20-1 to TRBJ2-1; TRBD2 might be the D (6 bases). V lost 1 base and J 7 bases, leaving 8 bases between the germline ends. The length of the CDR3 is 12 residues. Germline V gene sequence: CDR1 DFQATT, CDR2 SNEGSKA (reference sequence). CDR3 sequence reads: CSARGGLNEQFF. The CDR3 bases that were read are TGCAGTGCTAGAGGGGGACTGAATGAG.

The CDR3 loop reads CSAPPRTYYNEQFF. The sequenced CDR3 bases are TGCAGTGCTCCCCCCCGGACATATTACAATGAG. V gene TRBV20-1 combines with J gene TRBJ2-1; tentatively, D is TRBD1 (5 bases). From the germline J gene comes the end of the CDR3, since the read stops 3 residues before it. The CDR3 loop spans 14 amino acids. CDR1 is DFQATT, CDR2 SNEGSKA, per germline (reference sequence). Trimming took off 5 bases at V and 4 bases at J, with 15 bases between the two ends.

A remark on this clone: The CDR3 is cut off 3 residues early in the read; its end comes from the germline J gene. The V and J genes are TRBV3-1 (or the pseudogene TRBV3-2) and TRBJ2-7; possibly TRBD2 for D (6 bases). V lost 5 bases and J lost 1, with 9 bases in between. This CDR3 region has 13 residues. Germline CDR1 reads LGHDT; CDR2 reads YNNKEL (reference sequence). CDR3 DNA (partial): TGTGCCAGCAGCTTTGGGACTTCCTACGAG. It translates to CASSFGTSYE. The entire CDR3 protein is CASSFGTSYEQYF.

Details on this clone: Read data end 3 residues before the CDR3 end; the end is taken from the germline J gene. The chain joins TRBV5-1 to TRBJ1-2, with D perhaps TRBD1 (5 bases). The V and J ends lost 0 bases and 6 bases respectively, with 15 bases between them. Germline assignment: CDR1 SGHRS and CDR2 YFSETQ. This CDR3 has 15 amino acids. The chain's CDR3 is CASSLVLGPVDGYTF. Incomplete CDR3 DNA: TGCGCCAGCAGCTTGGTTCTGGGGCCAGTAGATGGC.

CDR3: CASSIGSLGSSETQYF. The covered CDR3 bases are TGTGCCAGTAGTATAGGATCTCTGGGCAGTTCGGAGACC. V and J are TRBV19 and TRBJ2-5; D call uncertain. The read halts 3 residues ahead of the CDR3 end, with the missing end drawn from the germline J gene. CDR1 and CDR2 (germline): LNHDA, SQIVND (reference sequence). The CDR3 spans 16 residues. With 1 base removed from V and 5 bases from J, the gap between germline ends came to 17 bases.

Note on this clone: The read stops 3 residues short of the end of the CDR3; the missing end is completed from the germline J gene. This chain joins TRBV10-3 and TRBJ1-6; a weak D match, TRBD1 (6 bases). The ends were cut back, 3 bases at V and 9 bases at J, with 15 bases in the middle. The CDR3 consists of 15 residues. Germline CDR1 and CDR2: ENHRY and SYGVKD. CDR3 DNA (partial): TGTGCCATCAGTGATCGGGGGGCCCAGCGTTCACCC. This codes for CAISDRGAQRSP. The CDR3 as a whole reads CAISDRGAQRSPLHF.